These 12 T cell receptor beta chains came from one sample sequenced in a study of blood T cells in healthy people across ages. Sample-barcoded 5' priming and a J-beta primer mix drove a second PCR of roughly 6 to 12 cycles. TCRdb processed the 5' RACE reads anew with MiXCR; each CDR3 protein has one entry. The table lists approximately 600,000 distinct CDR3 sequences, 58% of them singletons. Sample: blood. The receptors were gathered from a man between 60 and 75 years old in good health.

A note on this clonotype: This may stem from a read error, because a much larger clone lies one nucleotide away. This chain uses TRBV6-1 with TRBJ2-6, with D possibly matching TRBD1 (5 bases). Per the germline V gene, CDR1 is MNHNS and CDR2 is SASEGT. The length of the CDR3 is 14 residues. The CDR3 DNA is TGTGCCAGCAGTGAGGTGTCTGGGGCCACCGTCCTGACTTTC. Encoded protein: CASSEVSGATVLTF.

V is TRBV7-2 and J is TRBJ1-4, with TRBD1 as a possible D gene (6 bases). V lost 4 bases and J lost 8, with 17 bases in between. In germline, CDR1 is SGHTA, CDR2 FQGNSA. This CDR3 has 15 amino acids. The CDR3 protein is CASSWGRGRWEKLFF. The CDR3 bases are TGTGCCAGCAGCTGGGGACGGGGGCGGTGGGAAAAACTGTTTTTT.

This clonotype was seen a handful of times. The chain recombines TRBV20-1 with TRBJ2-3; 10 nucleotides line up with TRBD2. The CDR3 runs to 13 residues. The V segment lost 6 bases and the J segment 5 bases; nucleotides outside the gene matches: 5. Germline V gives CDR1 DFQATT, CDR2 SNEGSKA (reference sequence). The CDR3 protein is CSAVAGGLDTQYF. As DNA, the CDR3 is TGCAGTGCGGTAGCGGGGGGTCTAGATACGCAGTATTTT.

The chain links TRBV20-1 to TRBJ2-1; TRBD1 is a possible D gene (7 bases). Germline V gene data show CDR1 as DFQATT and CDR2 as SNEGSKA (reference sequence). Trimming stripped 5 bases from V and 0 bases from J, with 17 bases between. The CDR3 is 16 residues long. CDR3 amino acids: CSAGKTGRSSYNEQFF. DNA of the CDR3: TGCAGTGCTGGTAAGACAGGGAGGAGCTCCTACAATGAGCAGTTCTTC.

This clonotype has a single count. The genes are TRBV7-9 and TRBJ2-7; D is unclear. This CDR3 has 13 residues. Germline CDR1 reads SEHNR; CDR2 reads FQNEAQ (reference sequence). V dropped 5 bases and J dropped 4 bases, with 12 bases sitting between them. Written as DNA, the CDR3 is TGTGCCAGCAGCCTGAGAGCTGGTTACGAGCAGTACTTC. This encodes CASSLRAGYEQYF.

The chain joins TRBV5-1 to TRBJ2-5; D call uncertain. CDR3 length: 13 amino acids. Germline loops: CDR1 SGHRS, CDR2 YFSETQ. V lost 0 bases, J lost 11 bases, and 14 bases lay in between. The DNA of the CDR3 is TGCGCCAGCAGCTTGGAATCCTACAATGAGCAGTACTTC. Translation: CASSLESYNEQYF.

The CDR3 protein is CASSTPGQGTNYGYTF. CDR3 in DNA: TGTGCCAGCAGTACACCGGGACAGGGGACCAACTATGGCTACACCTTC. V and J are TRBV12-3 or TRBV12-4 and TRBJ1-2; 10 bases are shared with TRBD1. V trimming: 5 bases; J trimming: 2 bases; junction bases outside the gene matches: 8. CDR3 length: 16 residues.

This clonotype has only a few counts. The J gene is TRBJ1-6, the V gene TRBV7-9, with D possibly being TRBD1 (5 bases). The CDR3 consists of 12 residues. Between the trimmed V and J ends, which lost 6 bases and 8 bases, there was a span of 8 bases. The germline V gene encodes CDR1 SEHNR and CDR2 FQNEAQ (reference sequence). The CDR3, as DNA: TGTGCCAGCAGTATCAGGGATTCACCCCTCCACTTT. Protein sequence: CASSIRDSPLHF. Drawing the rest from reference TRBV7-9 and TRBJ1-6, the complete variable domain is DTGVSQNPRHKITKRGQNVTFRCDPISEHNRLYWYRQTLGQGPEFLTYFQNEAQLEKSRLLSDRFSAERPKGSFSTLEIQRTEQGDSAMYLCASSIRDSPLHFGNGTRLTVT.

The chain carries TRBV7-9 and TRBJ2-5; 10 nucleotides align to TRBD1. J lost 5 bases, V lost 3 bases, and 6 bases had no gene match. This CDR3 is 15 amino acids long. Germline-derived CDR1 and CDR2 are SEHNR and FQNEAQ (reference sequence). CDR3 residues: CASSLTGGEGETQYF. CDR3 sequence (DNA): TGTGCCAGCAGCTTGACAGGGGGCGAAGGGGAGACCCAGTACTTC. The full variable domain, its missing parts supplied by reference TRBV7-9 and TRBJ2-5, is DTGVSQNPRHKITKRGQNVTFRCDPISEHNRLYWYRQTLGQGPEFLTYFQNEAQLEKSRLLSDRFSAERPKGSFSTLEIQRTEQGDSAMYLCASSLTGGEGETQYFGPGTRLLVL.

In nucleotides, the CDR3 is TGTGCCAGCAGCTTAGGGCTAGCGGTTGGCGAGCAGTACTTC. Its translation is CASSLGLAVGEQYF. The gene calls are TRBV7-2 and TRBJ2-7; 7 nucleotides align to TRBD2. CDR3 length: 14 residues. The junction had 6 bases not matched to a gene; V was cut back by 1 base and J by 6 bases. The germline V gene encodes CDR1 SGHTA and CDR2 FQGNSA.

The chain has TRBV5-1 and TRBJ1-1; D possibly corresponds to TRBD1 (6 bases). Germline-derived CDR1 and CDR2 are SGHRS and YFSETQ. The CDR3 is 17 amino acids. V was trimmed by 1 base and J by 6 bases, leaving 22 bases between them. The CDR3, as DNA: TGCGCCAGCAGCTTGAGTCCCGCCGGGGGGGCCGGCGCTGAAGCTTTCTTT. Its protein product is CASSLSPAGGAGAEAFF.

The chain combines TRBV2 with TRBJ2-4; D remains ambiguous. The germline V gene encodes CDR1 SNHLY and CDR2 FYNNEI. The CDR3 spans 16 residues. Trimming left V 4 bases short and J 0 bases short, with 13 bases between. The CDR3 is CASSADTAIAKNIQYF. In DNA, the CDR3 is TGTGCCAGCAGTGCCGACACGGCGATAGCCAAAAACATTCAGTACTTC.